The sequence of this TCR beta chain was determined in a study of cytomegalovirus exposure and HLA in healthy donors. At the level of the study: T cells numbering around 180 million yielded approximately 100 million unique TCR beta sequences in an earlier analysis.

The PCR contained 60 Vbeta and 13 Jbeta primers. Assay used: immunoSEQ multiplex PCR; TCRdb lists only in-frame clones, some missing. Seen here are around 76,000 clones, more than 65% observed once, and the top ten hold roughly 15%. V dropped 5 bases and J dropped 7 bases, with 21 bases sitting between them. The CDR3 is 15 amino acids. CDR1 SGHRS and CDR2 YFSETQ come from the germline V gene. Whole-study results and caveats: The listing of about 150 TCR beta chains classed them as cytomegalovirus-associated.

About this clone: Its antigen is as yet unknown.

Input material: PBMCs. The receptor was isolated from a woman aged 40 to 50 in good health and CMV-seropositive. This chain connects TRBV5-1 to TRBJ1-1, with D perhaps matching TRBD1 (6 bases). The CDR3 DNA reads as TGCGCCAGCAGGGTAGGGGGGGCTTCGTCTTTTGAAGCTTTCTTT. Its translation is CASRVGGASSFEAFF.